Given below is one TCR beta chain in context. The V gene's germline CDR1 is SGHTA and CDR2 FQGNSA. With 3 bases removed from V and 4 bases from J, the gap between germline ends came to 15 bases. The CDR3 is 15 residues long. Repertoires were generated with immunoSEQ multiplex PCR, while TCRdb's copy carries only in-frame clones and drops some. The data contain roughly 2.1 million clones, 85% to 95% of them singletons. This specimen comes from a study of shared clonotypes between healthy human individuals. CD45RO-negative, CCR7-positively selected cells formed the naive CD8 fraction, excluding terminally differentiated effector memory CD45RA+ cells.

What was sequenced was naive CD8+ T cells from PBMCs. The V and J genes are TRBV7-2 and TRBJ1-1, with D uncertain. This TCR was sampled from a young man in good health. Some clones in this sample may be carry-over from other donors' samples. The CDR3 nucleotides are TGTGCCAGCAGCTTCCTTATATCCTTTGGCACTGAAGCTTTCTTT. This gives the protein CASSFLISFGTEAFF.